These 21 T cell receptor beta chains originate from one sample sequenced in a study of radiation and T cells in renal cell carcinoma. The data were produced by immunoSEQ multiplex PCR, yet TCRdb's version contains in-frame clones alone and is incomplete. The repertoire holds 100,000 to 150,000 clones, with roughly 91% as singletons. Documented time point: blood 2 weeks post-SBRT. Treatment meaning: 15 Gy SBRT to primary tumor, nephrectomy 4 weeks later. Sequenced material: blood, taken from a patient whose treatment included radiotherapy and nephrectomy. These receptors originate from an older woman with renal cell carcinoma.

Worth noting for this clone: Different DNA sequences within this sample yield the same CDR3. The CDR3 here is CASSFGGNTEAFF. For the CDR3, the DNA is TGTGCCAGCAGCTTCGGGGGGAACACTGAAGCTTTCTTT. This sequence joins TRBV7-9 and TRBJ1-1, with D perhaps TRBD1 (5 bases). Germline V gene lookup returns CDR1 SEHNR and CDR2 FQNEAQ (reference sequence). The V gene lost 3 bases and the J gene lost 1 base, with 6 bases spanning the gap. The CDR3 has 13 amino acids. Using reference TRBV7-9 and TRBJ1-1 for the parts outside the CDR3, the full variable domain is DTGVSQNPRHKITKRGQNVTFRCDPISEHNRLYWYRQTLGQGPEFLTYFQNEAQLEKSRLLSDRFSAERPKGSFSTLEIQRTEQGDSAMYLCASSFGGNTEAFFGQGTRLTVV.

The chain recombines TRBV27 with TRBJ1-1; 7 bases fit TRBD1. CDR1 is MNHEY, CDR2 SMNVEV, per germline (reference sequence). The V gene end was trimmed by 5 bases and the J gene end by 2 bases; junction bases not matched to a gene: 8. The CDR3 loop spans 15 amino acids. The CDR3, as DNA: TGTGCCAGCAGTGCCAGGACAGGACTAAACACTGAAGCTTTCTTT. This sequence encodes CASSARTGLNTEAFF.

DNA for the CDR3: TGCGCCAGCAGCTTAAATAGCGGGGGGGCCTATGAGCAGTTCTTC. Translation: CASSLNSGGAYEQFF. This rearrangement joins TRBV5-1 to TRBJ2-1, with 11 bases identical to TRBD2. This CDR3 spans 15 amino acids. The junction had 6 bases not matched to a gene; V was cut back by 2 bases and J by 8 bases. The germline gives CDR1 SGHRS, CDR2 YFSETQ.

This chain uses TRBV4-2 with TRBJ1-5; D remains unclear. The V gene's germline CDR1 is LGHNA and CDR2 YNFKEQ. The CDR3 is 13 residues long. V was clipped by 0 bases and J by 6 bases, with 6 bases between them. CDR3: CASSQEEGQPQHF. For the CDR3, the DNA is TGTGCCAGCAGCCAAGAGGAAGGTCAGCCCCAGCATTTT.

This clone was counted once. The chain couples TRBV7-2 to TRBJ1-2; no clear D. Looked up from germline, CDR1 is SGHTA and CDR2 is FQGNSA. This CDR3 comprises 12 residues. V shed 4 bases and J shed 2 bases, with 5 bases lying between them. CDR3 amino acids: CASSSHNYGYTF. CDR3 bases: TGTGCCAGCAGCTCGCACAACTATGGCTACACCTTC.

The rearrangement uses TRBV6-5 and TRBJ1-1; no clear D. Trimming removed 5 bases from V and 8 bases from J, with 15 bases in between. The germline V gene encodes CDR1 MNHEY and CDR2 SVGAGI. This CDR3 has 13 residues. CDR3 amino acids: CASSETVAREAFF. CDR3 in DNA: TGTGCCAGCAGTGAGACGGTGGCGAGGGAAGCTTTCTTT.

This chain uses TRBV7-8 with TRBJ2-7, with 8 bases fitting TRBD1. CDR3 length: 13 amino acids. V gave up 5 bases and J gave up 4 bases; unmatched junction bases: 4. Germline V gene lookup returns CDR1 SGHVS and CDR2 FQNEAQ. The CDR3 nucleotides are TGTGCCAGCAGCCGTGGACAGGGTTACGAGCAGTACTTC. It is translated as CASSRGQGYEQYF.

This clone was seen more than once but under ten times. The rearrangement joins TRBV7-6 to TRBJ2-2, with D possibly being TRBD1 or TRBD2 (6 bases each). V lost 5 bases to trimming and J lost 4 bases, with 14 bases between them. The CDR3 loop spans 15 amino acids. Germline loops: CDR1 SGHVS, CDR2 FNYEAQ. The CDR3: CASSPGVGGTGELFF. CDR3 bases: TGTGCCAGCAGCCCAGGGGTCGGGGGCACCGGGGAGCTGTTTTTT.

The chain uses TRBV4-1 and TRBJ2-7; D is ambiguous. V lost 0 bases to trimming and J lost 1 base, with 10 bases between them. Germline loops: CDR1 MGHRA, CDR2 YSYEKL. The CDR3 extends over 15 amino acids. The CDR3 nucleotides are TGCGCCAGCAGCCAAGAACCGGACCTTTCCTACGAGCAGTACTTC. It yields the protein CASSQEPDLSYEQYF.

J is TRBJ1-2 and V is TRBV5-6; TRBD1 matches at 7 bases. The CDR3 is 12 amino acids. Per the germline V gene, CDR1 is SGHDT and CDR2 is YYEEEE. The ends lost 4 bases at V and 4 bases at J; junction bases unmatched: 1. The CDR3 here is CASSRDSYGYTF. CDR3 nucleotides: TGTGCCAGCAGCCGGGACAGCTATGGCTACACCTTC.

The CDR3 here is CASSPLAASYEQYF. The DNA of the CDR3 is TGTGCCAGCAGCCCGCTAGCGGCTAGCTACGAGCAGTACTTC. The V and J genes are TRBV14 and TRBJ2-7; 7 bases line up with TRBD2. CDR1 and CDR2 (germline): SGHDN, FVKESK. The CDR3 covers 14 residues. Trimming took 4 bases from V and 3 from J; bases not matched to a gene: 6.

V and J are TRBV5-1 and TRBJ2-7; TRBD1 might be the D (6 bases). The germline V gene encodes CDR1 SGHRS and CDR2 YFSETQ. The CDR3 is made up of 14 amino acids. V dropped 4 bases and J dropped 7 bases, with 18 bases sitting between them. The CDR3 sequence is CASSVDRPSREQYF. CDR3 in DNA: TGCGCCAGCAGCGTAGACAGGCCCTCACGGGAGCAGTACTTC.

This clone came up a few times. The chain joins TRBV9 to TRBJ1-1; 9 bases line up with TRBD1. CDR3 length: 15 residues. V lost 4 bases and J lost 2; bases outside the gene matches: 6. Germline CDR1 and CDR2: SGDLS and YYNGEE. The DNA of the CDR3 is TGTGCCAGCAGCCCGAGGACAGGGGTTAACACTGAAGCTTTCTTT. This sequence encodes CASSPRTGVNTEAFF. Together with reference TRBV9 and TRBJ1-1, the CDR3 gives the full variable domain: DSGVTQTPKHLITATGQRVTLRCSPRSGDLSVYWYQQSLDQGLQFLIQYYNGEERAKGNILERFSAQQFPDLHSELNLSSLELGDSALYFCASSPRTGVNTEAFFGQGTRLTVV.

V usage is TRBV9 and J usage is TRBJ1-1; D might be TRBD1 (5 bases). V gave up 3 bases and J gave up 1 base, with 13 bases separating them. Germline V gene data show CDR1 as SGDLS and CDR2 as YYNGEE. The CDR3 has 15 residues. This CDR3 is CASSEGMRENTEAFF. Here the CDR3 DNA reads TGTGCCAGCAGCGAGGGGATGAGAGAGAACACTGAAGCTTTCTTT.

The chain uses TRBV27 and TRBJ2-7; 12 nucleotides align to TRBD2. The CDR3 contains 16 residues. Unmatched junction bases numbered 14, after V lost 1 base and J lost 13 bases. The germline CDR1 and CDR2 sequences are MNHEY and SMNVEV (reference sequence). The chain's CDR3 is CASSLFPTSGGHPAYF. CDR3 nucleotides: TGTGCCAGCAGTTTATTCCCCACTAGCGGGGGGCATCCGGCATACTTC.

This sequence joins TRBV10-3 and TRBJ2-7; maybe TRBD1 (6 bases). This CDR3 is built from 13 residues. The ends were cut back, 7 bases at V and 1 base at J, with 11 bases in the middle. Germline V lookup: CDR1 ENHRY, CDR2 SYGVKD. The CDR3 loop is CAIKPGTSYEQYF. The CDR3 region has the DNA TGTGCCATCAAACCAGGGACATCCTACGAGCAGTACTTC.

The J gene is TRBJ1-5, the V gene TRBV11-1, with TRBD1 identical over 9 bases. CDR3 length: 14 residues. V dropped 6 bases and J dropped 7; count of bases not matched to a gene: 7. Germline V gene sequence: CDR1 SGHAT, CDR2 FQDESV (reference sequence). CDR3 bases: TGTGCCAGCAGTCCTACAGGGGGCGAACAGCCCCAGCATTTT. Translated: CASSPTGGEQPQHF.

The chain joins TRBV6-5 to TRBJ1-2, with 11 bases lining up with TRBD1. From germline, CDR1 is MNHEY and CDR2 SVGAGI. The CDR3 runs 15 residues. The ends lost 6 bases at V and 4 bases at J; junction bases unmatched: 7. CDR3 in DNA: TGTGCCAGCAGCGGAGGGACAGGGGGGGTCTATGGCTACACCTTC. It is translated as CASSGGTGGVYGYTF.

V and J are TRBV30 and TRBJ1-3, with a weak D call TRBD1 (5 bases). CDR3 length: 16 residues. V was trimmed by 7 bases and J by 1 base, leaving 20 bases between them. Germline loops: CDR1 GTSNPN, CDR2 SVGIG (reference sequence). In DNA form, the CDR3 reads TGTGCCTCCCCTTCGGCGGGACCTGAGTCTGGAAACACCATATATTTT. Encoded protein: CASPSAGPESGNTIYF.

The CDR3 nucleotides read TGTGCCAGCAGCGTGACATTAGTGAACACTGAAGCTTTCTTT. Its protein is CASSVTLVNTEAFF. The chain couples TRBV9 to TRBJ1-1; D not certain. The germline V gene has CDR1 SGDLS and CDR2 YYNGEE. The CDR3 sequence is 14 residues long. The V end was cut by 2 bases, the J end by 0 bases, with 8 bases between.

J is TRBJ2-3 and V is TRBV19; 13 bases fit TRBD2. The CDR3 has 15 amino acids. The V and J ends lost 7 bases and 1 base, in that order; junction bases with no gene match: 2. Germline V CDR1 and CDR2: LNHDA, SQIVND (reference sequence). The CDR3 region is CASKGTSGGTDTQYF. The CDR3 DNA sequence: TGTGCCAGTAAAGGGACTAGCGGGGGCACAGATACGCAGTATTTT.